This T cell receptor (beta chain) was captured in a study of blood T cell repertoires in COVID-19. Study background: From the United States, Italy and Spain came samples of acute and convalescent COVID-19. PBMCs, B-cell-depleted T cells, or T cells were the source of the cDNA or gDNA that made up the material.

Original methodology: Researchers report that nucleated cell counts were estimated from reference gene primer amplification. Measured with immunoSEQ multiplex PCR; TCRdb has only the in-frame clones, and not every one. V and J calls and clone size come straight from that table; D and trimming were deduced from the DNA. The sample yields 100,000 or so clones, around 86% seen once. The sequenced material came from peripheral blood. This clonotype originated in a man aged 55-75 years with acute or convalescent COVID-19.

The CDR3 nucleotides are TGTGCCAGTAGGGGTCCAGGGATAAGCTCTGGAAACACCATATATTTT. Amino acid sequence: CASRGPGISSGNTIYF. The chain combines TRBV18 with TRBJ1-3; D is perhaps TRBD1 (5 bases). The CDR3 has 16 amino acids. The germline CDR1 and CDR2 sequences are KGHSH and LQKENI. V was shortened by 9 bases and J by 0 bases, with 18 bases between the two germline ends.